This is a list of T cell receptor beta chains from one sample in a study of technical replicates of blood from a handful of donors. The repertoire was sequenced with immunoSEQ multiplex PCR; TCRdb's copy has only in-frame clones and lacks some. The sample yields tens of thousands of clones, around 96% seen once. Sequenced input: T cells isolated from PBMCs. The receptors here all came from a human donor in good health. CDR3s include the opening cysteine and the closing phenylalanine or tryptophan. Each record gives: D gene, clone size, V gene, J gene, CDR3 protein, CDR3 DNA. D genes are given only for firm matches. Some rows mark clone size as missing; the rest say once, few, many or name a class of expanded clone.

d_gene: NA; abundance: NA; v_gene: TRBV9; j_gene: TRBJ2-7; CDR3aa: CASSGPEYEQYF; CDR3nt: TGTGCCAGCAGCGGCCCAGAATACGAGCAGTACTTC
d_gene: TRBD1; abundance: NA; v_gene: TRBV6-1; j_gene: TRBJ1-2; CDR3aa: CASSEASWTGDYGYTF; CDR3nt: TGTGCCAGCAGTGAAGCCTCCTGGACAGGGGACTATGGCTACACCTTC
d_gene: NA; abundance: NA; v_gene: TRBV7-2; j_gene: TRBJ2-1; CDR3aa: CASSLGTTYNEQFF; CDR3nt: TGTGCCAGCAGCTTAGGGACTACCTACAATGAGCAGTTCTTC
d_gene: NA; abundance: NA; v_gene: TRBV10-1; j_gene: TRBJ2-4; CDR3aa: CASSGGGAKNIQYF; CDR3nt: TGCGCCAGCAGTGGGGGGGGCGCCAAAAACATTCAGTACTTC
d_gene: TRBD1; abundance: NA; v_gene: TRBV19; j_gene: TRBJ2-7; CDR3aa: CASSAGTGAYEQYF; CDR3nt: TGTGCCAGTAGCGCCGGGACAGGCGCCTACGAGCAGTACTTC
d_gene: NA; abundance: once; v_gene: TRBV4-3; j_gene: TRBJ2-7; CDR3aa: CASSQDSSYEQYF; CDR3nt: TGCGCCAGCAGCCAAGACAGCTCCTACGAGCAGTACTTC
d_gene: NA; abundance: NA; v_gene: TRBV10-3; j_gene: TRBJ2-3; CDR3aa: CATGGREGSTDTQYF; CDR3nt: TGTGCCACCGGGGGCAGGGAGGGCAGCACAGATACGCAGTATTTT
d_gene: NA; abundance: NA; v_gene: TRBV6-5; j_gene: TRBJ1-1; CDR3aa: CASRGHLEAFF; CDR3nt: TGTGCCAGCAGGGGACACCTTGAAGCTTTCTTT
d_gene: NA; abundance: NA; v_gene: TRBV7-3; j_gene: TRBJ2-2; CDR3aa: CASSPLSPGELFF; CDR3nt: TGTGCCAGCAGCCCGCTTAGCCCCGGGGAGCTGTTTTTT
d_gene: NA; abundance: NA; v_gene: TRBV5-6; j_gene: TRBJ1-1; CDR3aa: CASSLEYRTSEAFF; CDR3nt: TGTGCCAGCAGCTTGGAGTACAGAACTTCTGAAGCTTTCTTT
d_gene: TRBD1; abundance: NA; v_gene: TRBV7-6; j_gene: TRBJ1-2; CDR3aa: CASSLGQTGGSGYTF; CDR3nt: TGTGCCAGCAGCTTAGGCCAAACAGGGGGCTCGGGCTACACCTTC
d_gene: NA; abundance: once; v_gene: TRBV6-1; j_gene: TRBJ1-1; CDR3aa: CASSEEAWGNEAFF; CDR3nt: TGTGCCAGCAGTGAAGAGGCGTGGGGCAACGAAGCTTTCTTT
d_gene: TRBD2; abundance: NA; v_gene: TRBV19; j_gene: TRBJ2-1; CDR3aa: CASIGGLAFNEQFF; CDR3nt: TGTGCCAGTATAGGAGGACTAGCGTTTAATGAGCAGTTCTTC